The entry below describes one TCR beta chain. Its antigen is undetermined. These data originate in a study of tumor and adjacent non-tumor tissue in lung cancer. Study-wide results and caveats: Significantly higher TCR diversity was found in tumor than normal lung.

TCRbeta libraries were built with three rounds of nested PCR, modified from ARM-PCR. Via MiXCR, TCRdb re-called the multiplex PCR reads, giving one row per CDR3 protein. The data contain tens of thousands of distinct CDR3 sequences, roughly 72% of them seen just once; the ten biggest clones take up about 9.2%. No cell sorting was done before RNA was extracted from the tissue. This receptor was taken from a middle-aged woman with non-small cell lung cancer. Specimen: lung tumor tissue.

CDR3 DNA sequence: TGTGCCAGCAGCCATGCTAACAGCGTTGTCACCGGGGAGCTGTTTTTT. It is translated as CASSHANSVVTGELFF. The gene calls are TRBV4-2 and TRBJ2-2; no clear D gene. Trimming took off 3 bases at V and 4 bases at J, with 15 bases between the two ends. The CDR3 consists of 16 residues. Germline CDR1 reads LGHNA; CDR2 reads YNFKEQ.